The sample holds many counts of the clone carrying this T cell receptor (beta chain). The data are from a study of T-cell reconstitution after alpha-beta-depleted transplantation in children. This sample's TCRbeta library carried unique molecular identifier barcodes. Each CDR3 protein gets one entry after TCRdb re-called the PCR reads with MiXCR. The sample has hundreds of thousands of distinct CDR3 sequences; approximately 16% are singletons. CDR3 length equals 12 residues. The V segment lost 7 bases and the J segment 9 bases; nucleotides outside the gene matches: 9. Germline CDR1 reads SQVTM; CDR2 reads ANQGSEA.

This sequence was found in a human donor who donated a stem cell graft to a child with acute myeloid leukemia. The rearrangement joins TRBV29-1 to TRBJ2-1; 7 positions agree with TRBD2. The sample was PBMCs from the stem cell graft donor, taken from the stem cell graft. The CDR3 here is CSADGGKAEQFF. The DNA for the CDR3 is TGCAGCGCCGACGGGGGGAAGGCTGAGCAGTTCTTC.